This T cell receptor (beta chain) is drawn from a study of blood T cell repertoires in COVID-19. Study overall: The United States, Italy and Spain were the sources of the acute and convalescent COVID-19 samples. T cells, B-cell-depleted T cells, or PBMCs provided the cDNA or gDNA that served as material.

The CDR3 is 13 residues long. Trimming pared 5 bases from V and 6 bases from J, leaving 10 bases between. The germline gives CDR1 SGHAT, CDR2 FQNNGV. In the source study's methods: Researchers report that nucleated cell counts were estimated from reference gene primer amplification. Clones were read by immunoSEQ multiplex PCR, and TCRdb kept only the in-frame ones, dropping some. D and trimming were read from the DNA, whereas the V and J calls and clone size are those reported in that table. The table shows approximately 170,000 clones, with 80% to 85% occurring only once. The clonotype comes from a human donor with acute or convalescent COVID-19. The donor label of this sample is uncertain. The chain recombines TRBV11-2 with TRBJ2-2, with D unclear. Sequencing input: peripheral blood. CDR3 DNA sequence: TGTGCCAGCAGCCTACAGTCCTCCGGGGAGCTGTTTTTT. The encoded protein is CASSLQSSGELFF.